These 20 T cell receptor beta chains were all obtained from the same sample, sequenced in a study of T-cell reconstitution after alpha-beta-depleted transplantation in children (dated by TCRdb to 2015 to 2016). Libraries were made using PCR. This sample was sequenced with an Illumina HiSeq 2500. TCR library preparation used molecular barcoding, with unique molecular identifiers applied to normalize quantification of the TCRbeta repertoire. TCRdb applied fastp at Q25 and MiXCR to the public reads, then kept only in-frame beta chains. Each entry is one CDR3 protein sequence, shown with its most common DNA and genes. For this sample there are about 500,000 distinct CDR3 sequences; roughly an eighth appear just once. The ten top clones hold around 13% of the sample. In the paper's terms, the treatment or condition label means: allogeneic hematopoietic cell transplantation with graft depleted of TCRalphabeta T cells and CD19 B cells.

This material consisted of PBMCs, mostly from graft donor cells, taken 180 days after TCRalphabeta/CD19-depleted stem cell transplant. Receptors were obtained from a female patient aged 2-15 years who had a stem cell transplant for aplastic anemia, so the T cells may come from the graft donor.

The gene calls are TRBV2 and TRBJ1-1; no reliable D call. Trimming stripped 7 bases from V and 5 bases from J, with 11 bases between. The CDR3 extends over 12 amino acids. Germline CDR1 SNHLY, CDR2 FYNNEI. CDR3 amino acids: CASMRALTEAFF. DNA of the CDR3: TGTGCCAGCATGAGGGCCCTAACTGAAGCTTTCTTT.

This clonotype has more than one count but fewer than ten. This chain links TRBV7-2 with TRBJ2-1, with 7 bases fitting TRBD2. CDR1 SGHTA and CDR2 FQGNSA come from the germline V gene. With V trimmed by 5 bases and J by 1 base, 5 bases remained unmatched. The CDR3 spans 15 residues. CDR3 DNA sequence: TGTGCCAGCAGCCGACTAGCTTGGTCCTACAATGAGCAGTTCTTC. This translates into CASSRLAWSYNEQFF. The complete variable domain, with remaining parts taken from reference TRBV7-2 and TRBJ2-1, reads GAGVSQSPSNKVTEKGKDVELRCDPISGHTALYWYRQSLGQGLEFLIYFQGNSAPDKSGLPSDRFSAERTGGSVSTLTIQRTQQEDSAVYLCASSRLAWSYNEQFFGPGTRLTVL.

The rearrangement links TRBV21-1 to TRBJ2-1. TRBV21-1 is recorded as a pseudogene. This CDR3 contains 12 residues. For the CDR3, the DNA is TGTGCCAGCAGCAAAGTATCTCATGAGCAGTTCTTC. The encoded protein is CASSKVSHEQFF.

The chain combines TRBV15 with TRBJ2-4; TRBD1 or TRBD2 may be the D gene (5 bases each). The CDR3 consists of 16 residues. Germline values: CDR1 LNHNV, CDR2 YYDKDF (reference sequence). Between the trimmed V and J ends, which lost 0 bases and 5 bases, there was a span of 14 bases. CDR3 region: CATSRDISGQENIQYF. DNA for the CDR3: TGTGCCACCAGCAGAGATATTTCGGGGCAAGAAAACATTCAGTACTTC.

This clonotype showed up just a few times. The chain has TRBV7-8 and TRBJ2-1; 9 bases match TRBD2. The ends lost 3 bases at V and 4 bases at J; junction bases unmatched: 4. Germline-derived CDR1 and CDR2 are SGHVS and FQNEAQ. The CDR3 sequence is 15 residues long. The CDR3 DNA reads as TGTGCCAGCAGCTTCCTAGCGGGGTCTTACAATGAGCAGTTCTTC. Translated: CASSFLAGSYNEQFF.

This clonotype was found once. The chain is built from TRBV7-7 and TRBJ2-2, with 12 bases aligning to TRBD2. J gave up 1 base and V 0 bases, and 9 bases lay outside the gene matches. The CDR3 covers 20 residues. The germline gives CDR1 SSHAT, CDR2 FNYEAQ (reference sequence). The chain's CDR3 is CASSLALGGLAGRNTGELFF. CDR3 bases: TGTGCCAGCAGCTTAGCGCTAGGAGGACTAGCGGGAAGGAACACCGGGGAGCTGTTTTTT.

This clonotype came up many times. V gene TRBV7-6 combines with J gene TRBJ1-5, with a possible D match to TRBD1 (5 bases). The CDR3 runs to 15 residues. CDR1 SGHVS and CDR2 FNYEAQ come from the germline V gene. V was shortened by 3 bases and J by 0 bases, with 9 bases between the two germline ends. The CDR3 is CASSLDTYSNQPQHF. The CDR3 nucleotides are TGTGCCAGCAGCTTGGACACCTATAGCAATCAGCCCCAGCATTTT.

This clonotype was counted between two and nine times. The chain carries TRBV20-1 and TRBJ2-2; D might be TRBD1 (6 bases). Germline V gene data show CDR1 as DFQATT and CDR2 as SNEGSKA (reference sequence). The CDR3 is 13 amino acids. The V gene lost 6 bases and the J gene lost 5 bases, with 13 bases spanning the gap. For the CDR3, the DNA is TGCAGTGCGTGGGGGCCGGGAACCGGGGAGCTGTTTTTT. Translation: CSAWGPGTGELFF.

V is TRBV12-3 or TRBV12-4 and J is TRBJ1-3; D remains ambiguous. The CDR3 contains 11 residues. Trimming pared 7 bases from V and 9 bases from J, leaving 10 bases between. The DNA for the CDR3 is TGTGCCAGCACTCAACACCCCACCATATATTTT. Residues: CASTQHPTIYF.

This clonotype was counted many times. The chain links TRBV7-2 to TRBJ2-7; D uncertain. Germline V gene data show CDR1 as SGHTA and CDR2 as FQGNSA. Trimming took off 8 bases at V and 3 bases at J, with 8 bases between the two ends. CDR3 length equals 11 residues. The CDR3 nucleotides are TGTGCCAGCGGCTCAAACTACGAGCAGTACTTC. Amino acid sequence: CASGSNYEQYF.

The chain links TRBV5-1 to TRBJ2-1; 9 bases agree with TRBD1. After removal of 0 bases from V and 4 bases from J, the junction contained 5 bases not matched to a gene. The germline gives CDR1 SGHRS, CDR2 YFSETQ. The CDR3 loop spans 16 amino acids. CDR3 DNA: TGCGCCAGCAGCTTGGCCCCGGGACAGGGATACAATGAGCAGTTCTTC. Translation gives CASSLAPGQGYNEQFF.

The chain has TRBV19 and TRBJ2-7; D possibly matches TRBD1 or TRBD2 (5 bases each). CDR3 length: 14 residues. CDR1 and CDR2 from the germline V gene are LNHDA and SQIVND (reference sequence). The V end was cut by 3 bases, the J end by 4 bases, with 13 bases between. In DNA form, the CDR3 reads TGTGCCAGTAGTATTGACAGAGGGGCTTACGAGCAGTACTTC. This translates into CASSIDRGAYEQYF.

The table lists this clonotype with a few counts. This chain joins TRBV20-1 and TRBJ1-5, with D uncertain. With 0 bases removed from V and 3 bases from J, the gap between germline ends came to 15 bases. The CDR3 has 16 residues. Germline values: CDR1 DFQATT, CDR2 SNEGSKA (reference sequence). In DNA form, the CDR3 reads TGCAGTGCTAGAGACCGCTTTGGGCAGAACAATCAGCCCCAGCATTTT. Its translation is CSARDRFGQNNQPQHF.

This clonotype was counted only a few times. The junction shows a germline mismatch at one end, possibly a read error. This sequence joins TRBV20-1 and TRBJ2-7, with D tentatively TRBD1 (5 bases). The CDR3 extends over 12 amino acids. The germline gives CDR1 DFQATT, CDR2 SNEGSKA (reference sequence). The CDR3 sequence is CGAAGYSYEQYF. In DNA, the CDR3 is TGCGGTGCTGCAGGGTACTCCTACGAGCAGTACTTC.

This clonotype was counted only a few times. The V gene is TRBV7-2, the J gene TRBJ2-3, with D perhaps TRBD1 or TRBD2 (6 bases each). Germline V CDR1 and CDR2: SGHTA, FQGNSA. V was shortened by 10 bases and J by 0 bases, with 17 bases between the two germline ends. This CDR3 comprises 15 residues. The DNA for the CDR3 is TGTGCCACGGGCTCGGGGGCGTTGAGCACAGATACGCAGTATTTT. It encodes CATGSGALSTDTQYF.

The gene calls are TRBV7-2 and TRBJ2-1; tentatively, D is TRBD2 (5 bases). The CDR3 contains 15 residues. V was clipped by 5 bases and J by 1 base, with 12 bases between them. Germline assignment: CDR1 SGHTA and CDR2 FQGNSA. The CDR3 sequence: CASSVSDWSYNEQFF. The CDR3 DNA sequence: TGTGCCAGCAGCGTTTCGGACTGGTCCTACAATGAGCAGTTCTTC. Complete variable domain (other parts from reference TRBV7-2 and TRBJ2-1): GAGVSQSPSNKVTEKGKDVELRCDPISGHTALYWYRQSLGQGLEFLIYFQGNSAPDKSGLPSDRFSAERTGGSVSTLTIQRTQQEDSAVYLCASSVSDWSYNEQFFGPGTRLTVL.

The CDR3 region has the DNA TGCAGTGCCGAACGGGACTTCCAACTGTTTAACACCGGGGAGCTGTTTTTT. Translation gives CSAERDFQLFNTGELFF. The chain carries TRBV20-1 and TRBJ2-2; D possibly corresponds to TRBD2 (6 bases). Trimming removed 6 bases from V and 2 bases from J, with 22 bases in between. Germline V gene sequence: CDR1 DFQATT, CDR2 SNEGSKA (reference sequence). This CDR3 comprises 17 residues.

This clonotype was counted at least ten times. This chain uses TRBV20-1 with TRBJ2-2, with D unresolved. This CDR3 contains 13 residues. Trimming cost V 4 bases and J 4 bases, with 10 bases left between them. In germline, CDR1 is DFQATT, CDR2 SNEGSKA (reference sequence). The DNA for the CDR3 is TGCAGTGCTAAGACTTCCTCCACCGGGGAGCTGTTTTTT. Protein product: CSAKTSSTGELFF.

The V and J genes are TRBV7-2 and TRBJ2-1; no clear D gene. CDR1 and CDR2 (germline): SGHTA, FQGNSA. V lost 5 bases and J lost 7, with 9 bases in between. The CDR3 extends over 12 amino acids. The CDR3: CASSPVGNEQFF. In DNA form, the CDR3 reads TGTGCCAGCAGCCCCGTGGGGAATGAGCAGTTCTTC.

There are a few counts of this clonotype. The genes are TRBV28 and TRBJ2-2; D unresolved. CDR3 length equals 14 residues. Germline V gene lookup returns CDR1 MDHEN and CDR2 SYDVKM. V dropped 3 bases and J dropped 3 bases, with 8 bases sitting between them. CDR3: CASSLLHDTGELFF. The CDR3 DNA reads TGTGCCAGCAGTTTGCTCCATGACACCGGGGAGCTGTTTTTT.